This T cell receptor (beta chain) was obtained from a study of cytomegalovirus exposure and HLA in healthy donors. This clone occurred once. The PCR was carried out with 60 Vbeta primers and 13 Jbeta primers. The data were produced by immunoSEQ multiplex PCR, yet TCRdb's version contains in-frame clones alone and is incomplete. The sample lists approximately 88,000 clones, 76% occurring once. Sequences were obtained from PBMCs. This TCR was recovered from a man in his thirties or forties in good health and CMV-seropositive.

The CDR3 reads CASSQDRETGGNTIYF. DNA of the CDR3: TGCGCCAGCAGCCAAGATAGGGAGACTGGTGGAAACACCATATATTTT. The genes are TRBV4-3 and TRBJ1-3; no reliable D call. CDR1 is LGHNA, CDR2 YSLEER, per germline. Trimming stripped 0 bases from V and 3 bases from J, with 12 bases between. The CDR3 sequence is 16 residues long.